These T cell receptor beta chains were read from a single sample in a study of cytomegalovirus exposure and HLA in healthy donors. Clones were read by immunoSEQ multiplex PCR, and TCRdb kept only the in-frame ones, dropping some. The sample holds about 130,000 clones, around two thirds seen once. The sequencing sample was made of PBMCs. The receptors shown here come from a human donor in good health. CDR3s include the opening cysteine and the closing phenylalanine or tryptophan. Fields, in order: clone size, J gene, V gene, D gene, CDR3 DNA, CDR3 protein. A D gene is named only where the DNA matches it firmly. The size entry is marked missing in some rows and otherwise reads once, few, many or a size class.

clone size: few; J gene: TRBJ2-1; V gene: TRBV2; D gene: .; CDR3 DNA: TGTGCCAGCAGTGAAGTAGGCGGGTACAATGAGCAGTTCTTC; CDR3 protein: CASSEVGGYNEQFF
clone size: .; J gene: TRBJ2-1; V gene: TRBV9; D gene: TRBD1; CDR3 DNA: TGTGCCAGCAGCGCTTCCGGGACAGGGGGTCTAAGCTCCTACAATGAGCAGTTCTTC; CDR3 protein: CASSASGTGGLSSYNEQFF
clone size: .; J gene: TRBJ1-4; V gene: TRBV10-3; D gene: TRBD1; CDR3 DNA: TGTGCCACCCAACCGGGACAGGCCTTTAATGAAAAACTGTTTTTT; CDR3 protein: CATQPGQAFNEKLFF
clone size: .; J gene: TRBJ2-3; V gene: TRBV19; D gene: TRBD1; CDR3 DNA: TGTGCCAGTAGCCCTACAGGGGGCACAGATACGCAGTATTTT; CDR3 protein: CASSPTGGTDTQYF
clone size: .; J gene: TRBJ1-2; V gene: TRBV10-3; D gene: .; CDR3 DNA: TGTGCCATCAGTGACCGAAGGACAAGTAACTATGGCTACACCTTC; CDR3 protein: CAISDRRTSNYGYTF
clone size: .; J gene: TRBJ1-1; V gene: TRBV6-6; D gene: TRBD1; CDR3 DNA: TGTGCCAGCAGTTACTCGACAGGGGAAGCTTTCTTT; CDR3 protein: CASSYSTGEAFF
clone size: few; J gene: TRBJ2-1; V gene: TRBV4-1; D gene: .; CDR3 DNA: TGCGCCAGCAGCCAAGATCTAGCTAGCTCCTACAATGAGCAGTTCTTC; CDR3 protein: CASSQDLASSYNEQFF
clone size: .; J gene: TRBJ1-6; V gene: TRBV6-5; D gene: .; CDR3 DNA: TGTGCCAGCAGTTTCCGACAGTATTCACCCCTCCACTTT; CDR3 protein: CASSFRQYSPLHF
clone size: few; J gene: TRBJ2-5; V gene: TRBV25-1; D gene: TRBD2; CDR3 DNA: TGTGCCAGCAGTGAACCCTTAGCGGGGGGCGGGGAGACCCAGTACTTC; CDR3 protein: CASSEPLAGGGETQYF
clone size: .; J gene: TRBJ2-5; V gene: TRBV5-1; D gene: .; CDR3 DNA: TGCGCCAGCAGCTTGGAGGGGCGACAAGAGACCCAGTACTTC; CDR3 protein: CASSLEGRQETQYF
clone size: .; J gene: TRBJ1-6; V gene: TRBV5-1; D gene: .; CDR3 DNA: TGCGCCAGCAGCTTGGCGGGCAGGGCAAAATCACCCCTCCACTTT; CDR3 protein: CASSLAGRAKSPLHF
clone size: .; J gene: TRBJ2-2; V gene: TRBV28; D gene: TRBD2; CDR3 DNA: TGTGCCAGCAGGCGGACTAGCGGGAGGAACACCGGGGAGCTGTTTTTT; CDR3 protein: CASRRTSGRNTGELFF
clone size: .; J gene: TRBJ1-5; V gene: TRBV27; D gene: .; CDR3 DNA: TGTGCCAGCAGTTTATGGGGGAGGGGGGAGAGCCAGGCCCAGCATTTT; CDR3 protein: CASSLWGRGESQAQHF
clone size: .; J gene: TRBJ1-1; V gene: TRBV29-1; D gene: TRBD1; CDR3 DNA: TGCAGCACCGGACAGGGGGCAATCTCTGAAGCTTTCTTT; CDR3 protein: CSTGQGAISEAFF
clone size: .; J gene: TRBJ2-5; V gene: TRBV5-1; D gene: TRBD2; CDR3 DNA: TGCGCCAGCAGCTTGCTAGCGGGGGCACAAGAGACCCAGTACTTC; CDR3 protein: CASSLLAGAQETQYF
clone size: .; J gene: TRBJ1-3; V gene: TRBV4-2; D gene: .; CDR3 DNA: TGTGCCAGCAGCCAACTAAATACAGGGACTGGAAACACCATATATTTT; CDR3 protein: CASSQLNTGTGNTIYF
clone size: .; J gene: TRBJ2-7; V gene: TRBV11-2; D gene: .; CDR3 DNA: TGTGCCAGCAGCCCCATTGCAGGGCGCTACGAGCAGTACTTC; CDR3 protein: CASSPIAGRYEQYF
clone size: .; J gene: TRBJ1-5; V gene: TRBV19; D gene: TRBD1; CDR3 DNA: TGTGCCAGTAGTGCTCCGGACAGGGCAAATCAGCCCCAGCATTTT; CDR3 protein: CASSAPDRANQPQHF
clone size: .; J gene: TRBJ2-7; V gene: TRBV9; D gene: .; CDR3 DNA: TGTGCCAGCAACCCCGGGACAACTACTTCCTACGAGCAGTACTTC; CDR3 protein: CASNPGTTTSYEQYF
clone size: .; J gene: TRBJ1-4; V gene: TRBV27; D gene: .; CDR3 DNA: TGTGCCAGCAGGCCCGACCGGGACGGCGGGGAAACTAATGAAAAACTGTTTTTT; CDR3 protein: CASRPDRDGGETNEKLFF
clone size: .; J gene: TRBJ2-1; V gene: TRBV7-8; D gene: .; CDR3 DNA: TGTGCCGTAAGGACGGCGGGGAGGCTAAACAATGAGCAGTTCTTC; CDR3 protein: CAVRTAGRLNNEQFF
clone size: .; J gene: TRBJ2-1; V gene: TRBV4-2; D gene: TRBD1; CDR3 DNA: TGTGCCAGCAGCCAACCTACGGGACAGGGGTACAATGAGCAGTTCTTC; CDR3 protein: CASSQPTGQGYNEQFF
clone size: .; J gene: TRBJ2-2; V gene: TRBV19; D gene: .; CDR3 DNA: TGTGCCAGTAGTATAGAAGGGGTTTCCGGGGAGCTGTTTTTT; CDR3 protein: CASSIEGVSGELFF
clone size: once; J gene: TRBJ2-3; V gene: TRBV14; D gene: .; CDR3 DNA: TGTGCCAGCAGCCACTACCGGGATACGCAGTATTTT; CDR3 protein: CASSHYRDTQYF
clone size: .; J gene: TRBJ2-7; V gene: TRBV5-4; D gene: TRBD1; CDR3 DNA: TGTGCCAGCAGCTCAATGACAGGGCCCTACGAGCAGTACTTC; CDR3 protein: CASSSMTGPYEQYF
clone size: .; J gene: TRBJ1-2; V gene: TRBV5-4; D gene: TRBD1; CDR3 DNA: TGTGCCAGCAGCTTGAGAGGGGGCTCGGGCTACACCTTC; CDR3 protein: CASSLRGGSGYTF
clone size: .; J gene: TRBJ2-7; V gene: TRBV9; D gene: TRBD1; CDR3 DNA: TGTGCCAGCAGCTTAAGGGACAGGGGGGGCTACGAGCAGTACTTC; CDR3 protein: CASSLRDRGGYEQYF